This T cell receptor (beta chain) was profiled in a study of T cell changes during pregnancy in multiple sclerosis. V was pared by 5 bases and J by 3 bases, with 8 bases of the junction left unmatched. This CDR3 is built from 15 residues. Germline V gene lookup returns CDR1 SGHTA and CDR2 FQGNSA. The data were produced by immunoSEQ multiplex PCR, yet TCRdb's version contains in-frame clones alone and is incomplete. The data hold tens of thousands of clones, with around nine tenths observed a single time. Sequencing was performed on CD4+ T cells from peripheral blood mononuclear cells, taken before pregnancy. The chain combines TRBV7-2 with TRBJ2-7; 9 bases align to TRBD1. This TCR was sampled from a female donor with multiple sclerosis, enrolled in a pregnancy study. In nucleotides, the CDR3 is TGTGCCAGCAGCCCTAGAGCGGGACAGGGCTACGAGCAGTACTTC. This gives the protein CASSPRAGQGYEQYF. The full variable domain, completed using reference TRBV7-2 and TRBJ2-7, is GAGVSQSPSNKVTEKGKDVELRCDPISGHTALYWYRQSLGQGLEFLIYFQGNSAPDKSGLPSDRFSAERTGGSVSTLTIQRTQQEDSAVYLCASSPRAGQGYEQYFGPGTRLTVT.